A single sample is the source of the 22 T cell receptor beta chains below, sequenced in a study of Ad26.COV2.S vaccination and SARS-CoV-2 variants. The treatment was: roughly 19 received Ad26.COV2.S at low or high dose, single or two shots; about 5 received placebo; per-sample allocation not given. The samples were gathered on day 63 after the first injection of vaccine or placebo. Data came from immunoSEQ multiplex PCR; TCRdb stores just in-frame clones and leaves some out. Found here are hundreds of thousands of clones, roughly 90% of them singletons; the top ten hold over 1.3%. The source material was peripheral blood, sampled in a trial of Ad26.COV2.S vaccine versus placebo. These receptors were taken from a person between 18 and 65 years old who received the Ad26.COV2.S COVID-19 vaccine or a placebo.

Concerning this clone itself: Other DNA sequences of this sample code for an identical CDR3. The V and J genes are TRBV25-1 and TRBJ2-7; D possibly corresponds to TRBD2 (5 bases). The length of the CDR3 is 11 residues. Germline-derived CDR1 and CDR2 are MGHDK and SYGVNS. V shed 5 bases and J shed 3 bases, with 5 bases lying between them. CDR3 sequence (DNA): TGTGCCAGCAGTCGGGGCTACGAGCAGTACTTC. Its protein product is CASSRGYEQYF.

V and J are TRBV5-1 and TRBJ1-1; 11 bases align to TRBD1. Germline V lookup: CDR1 SGHRS, CDR2 YFSETQ. CDR3 length: 14 amino acids. V shed 3 bases, J shed 5 bases, and the junction held 3 bases outside the gene matches. For the CDR3, the DNA is TGCGCCAGCAGCTGGGGACAGGGGGTAACTGAAGCTTTCTTT. As protein: CASSWGQGVTEAFF.

The genes are TRBV7-9 and TRBJ2-7, with 11 bases aligning to TRBD2. V lost 0 bases and J lost 3; bases outside the gene matches: 4. Germline V gene data show CDR1 as SEHNR and CDR2 as FQNEAQ (reference sequence). This CDR3 has 16 amino acids. The CDR3: CASSLARLAGGYEQYF. In DNA, the CDR3 is TGTGCCAGCAGCTTAGCGCGGCTAGCGGGGGGCTACGAGCAGTACTTC.

V is TRBV29-1 and J is TRBJ2-5; 8 positions match TRBD1. Germline V gene data show CDR1 as SQVTM and CDR2 as ANQGSEA. Trimming took 6 bases from V and 7 from J; bases not matched to a gene: 13. The CDR3 runs to 14 residues. The DNA of the CDR3 is TGCAGCGTCGCCGGGACAGGTGGTCGGGGGACCCAGTACTTC. This codes for CSVAGTGGRGTQYF.

This sequence joins TRBV30 and TRBJ2-2; no reliable D call. Germline V gives CDR1 GTSNPN, CDR2 SVGIG (reference sequence). There are 13 residues in the CDR3. V was clipped by 0 bases and J by 7 bases, with 9 bases between them. Here the CDR3 reads CAWSVKWVGELFF. CDR3 nucleotide sequence: TGTGCCTGGAGTGTAAAGTGGGTCGGGGAGCTGTTTTTT.

The chain recombines TRBV7-9 with TRBJ2-7, with 11 bases aligning to TRBD2. Germline CDR1 is SEHNR and CDR2 is FQNEAQ (reference sequence). The CDR3 totals 15 residues. The junction had 8 bases not matched to a gene; V was cut back by 5 bases and J by 5 bases. CDR3 amino acids: CASSQETSGIDEQYF. The CDR3 DNA reads as TGTGCCAGCAGCCAAGAGACTAGCGGGATCGACGAGCAGTACTTC.

The chain couples TRBV5-4 to TRBJ2-5; D might be TRBD1 or TRBD2, each matching 6 bases. V lost 4 bases and J 3 bases, leaving 16 bases between the germline ends. Germline values: CDR1 SGHNT, CDR2 YYREEE (reference sequence). This CDR3 has 15 residues. Here the CDR3 DNA reads TGTGCCAGCAGCATAGGGGGACTTGAGGAAGAGACCCAGTACTTC. This codes for CASSIGGLEEETQYF.

This sequence joins TRBV30 and TRBJ1-1; D is unclear. This CDR3 has 11 amino acids. Trimming took 0 bases from V and 10 from J, leaving 9 bases between them. From germline, CDR1 is GTSNPN and CDR2 SVGIG (reference sequence). In DNA, the CDR3 is TGTGCCTGGAGTGTATCGGATAGAGCTTTCTTT. The encoded protein is CAWSVSDRAFF.

As for this clone: Different DNA sequences within this sample yield the same CDR3. The J gene is TRBJ1-1, the V gene TRBV6-5; D is perhaps TRBD1 (5 bases). From germline, CDR1 is MNHEY and CDR2 SVGAGI. The V and J ends lost 0 bases and 0 bases respectively, with 8 bases between them. The CDR3 contains 15 residues. This CDR3 is CASSYSGTVNTEAFF. As DNA, the CDR3 is TGTGCCAGCAGTTACTCCGGGACGGTGAACACTGAAGCTTTCTTT.

J is TRBJ2-7 and V is TRBV29-1; TRBD1 aligns across 9 bases. This CDR3 has 14 amino acids. The V gene end was trimmed by 7 bases and the J gene end by 2 bases; junction bases not matched to a gene: 9. Germline values: CDR1 SQVTM, CDR2 ANQGSEA. The DNA of the CDR3 is TGCAGCGCAGGCCGGGACAGGGACACCTACGAGCAGTACTTC. Translated, it gives CSAGRDRDTYEQYF.

The chain combines TRBV10-3 with TRBJ2-2, with TRBD1 matching over 8 bases. The CDR3 extends over 15 amino acids. Germline V gives CDR1 ENHRY, CDR2 SYGVKD. Trimming removed 6 bases from V and 2 bases from J; junction bases left unmatched: 5. The CDR3 spells CAISAGTGNTGELFF. In DNA, the CDR3 is TGTGCCATCAGCGCCGGGACAGGCAACACCGGGGAGCTGTTTTTT.

The chain uses TRBV6-5 and TRBJ1-3; no clear D gene. The germline V gene encodes CDR1 MNHEY and CDR2 SVGAGI. With 8 bases removed from V and 4 bases from J, the gap between germline ends came to 6 bases. The CDR3 is made up of 11 amino acids. The CDR3 loop is CASHRGNTIYF. The CDR3 coding sequence is TGTGCCAGCCATCGGGGAAACACCATATATTTT.

The chain couples TRBV9 to TRBJ2-5; a weak D match, TRBD1 (6 bases). Deletions cut 0 bases from V and 5 bases from J, with 20 bases between. Germline V gives CDR1 SGDLS, CDR2 YYNGEE. This CDR3 region has 17 residues. The CDR3 loop reads CASSVEGLGAHRETQYF. The CDR3 DNA reads as TGTGCCAGCAGCGTAGAGGGGTTGGGGGCGCATCGGGAGACCCAGTACTTC.

In its sample, this clone was seen once. The chain employs TRBV5-4 and TRBJ1-1; 10 nucleotides align to TRBD1. The length of the CDR3 is 13 residues. Germline values: CDR1 SGHNT, CDR2 YYREEE (reference sequence). V dropped 4 bases and J dropped 4; count of bases not matched to a gene: 1. CDR3 sequence (DNA): TGTGCCAGCAGCCGGACAGGGGGCACTGAAGCTTTCTTT. Protein product: CASSRTGGTEAFF.

The chain carries TRBV24-1 and TRBJ1-2, with 8 bases fitting TRBD1. V lost 4 bases to trimming and J lost 3 bases; unmatched junction nucleotides: 6. The CDR3 is 15 residues long. Germline V gives CDR1 KGHDR, CDR2 SFDVKD. The CDR3 DNA reads TGTGCCACCAGTGACTCCCCGGACAGGGACTATGGCTACACCTTC. It specifies CATSDSPDRDYGYTF.

The chain couples TRBV7-9 to TRBJ1-5, with 7 bases lining up with TRBD1. Germline V gene data show CDR1 as SEHNR and CDR2 as FQNEAQ (reference sequence). The CDR3 covers 13 residues. The trim removed 5 bases at V and 6 bases at J, leaving 4 bases unmatched. The CDR3: CASSRQGGQPQHF. The CDR3 DNA sequence: TGTGCCAGCAGCAGGCAGGGGGGTCAGCCCCAGCATTTT.

Worth noting for this clone: The identical CDR3 is also encoded by other nucleotide sequences in the sample. This chain links TRBV7-2 with TRBJ1-5, with 7 bases fitting TRBD1. The CDR3 spans 15 residues. V dropped 1 base and J dropped 1; count of bases not matched to a gene: 1. Per the germline V gene, CDR1 is SGHTA and CDR2 is FQGNSA. CDR3 sequence: CASSLEGGSNQPQHF. In DNA, the CDR3 is TGTGCCAGCAGCTTAGAAGGGGGCAGCAATCAGCCCCAGCATTTT.

CDR3 sequence (DNA): TGTGCCAGCAGCGTGACTAGGATAACCCACAATGAGCAGTTCTTC. Translation gives CASSVTRITHNEQFF. V and J are TRBV7-2 and TRBJ2-1, with D perhaps matching TRBD2 (6 bases). The CDR3 extends over 15 amino acids. Trimming shortened V by 5 bases and J by 5 bases, and 16 bases separated the two germline ends. Per germline, CDR1 SGHTA and CDR2 FQGNSA.

The chain couples TRBV6-5 to TRBJ2-1; 8 bases fit TRBD1. This CDR3 is 13 amino acids long. The germline gives CDR1 MNHEY, CDR2 SVGAGI. V dropped 8 bases and J dropped 4; count of bases not matched to a gene: 4. The CDR3 DNA follows: TGTGCCAGCTCGTGGACAGGGTACAATGAGCAGTTCTTC. Protein product: CASSWTGYNEQFF.

V usage is TRBV11-2 and J usage is TRBJ1-4; 8 nucleotides agree with TRBD1. This CDR3 comprises 16 residues. Germline V lookup: CDR1 SGHAT, CDR2 FQNNGV. The J segment lost 8 bases and the V segment lost 0 bases, leaving 8 bases of the junction unmatched. The CDR3 DNA sequence: TGTGCCAGCAGCTTAGATCGCGGGACAGGTGGGGAAAAACTGTTTTTT. It specifies CASSLDRGTGGEKLFF.

There are a few counts of this clone. The chain has TRBV7-3 and TRBJ2-2; TRBD2 is a possible D gene (5 bases). The V gene's germline CDR1 is SGHTA and CDR2 FQGTGA. The CDR3 contains 14 residues. Between the trimmed V and J ends, which lost 2 bases and 1 base, there was a span of 5 bases. CDR3 residues: CASSLAGNTGELFF. The CDR3 coding sequence is TGTGCCAGCAGCTTAGCGGGGAACACCGGGGAGCTGTTTTTT. The complete variable domain, with remaining parts taken from reference TRBV7-3 and TRBJ2-2, reads GAGVSQTPSNKVTEKGKYVELRCDPISGHTALYWYRQSLGQGPEFLIYFQGTGAADDSGLPNDRFFAVRPEGSVSTLKIQRTERGDSAVYLCASSLAGNTGELFFGEGSRLTVL.

V gene TRBV10-1 combines with J gene TRBJ2-2; D is perhaps TRBD2 (5 bases). V was pared by 2 bases and J by 0 bases, with 7 bases between. The CDR3 is made up of 15 amino acids. Germline-derived CDR1 and CDR2 are WNHNN and SYGVQD (reference sequence). The CDR3: CASSEERSNTGELFF. The CDR3 nucleotides are TGCGCCAGCAGTGAGGAGCGGTCGAACACCGGGGAGCTGTTTTTT.